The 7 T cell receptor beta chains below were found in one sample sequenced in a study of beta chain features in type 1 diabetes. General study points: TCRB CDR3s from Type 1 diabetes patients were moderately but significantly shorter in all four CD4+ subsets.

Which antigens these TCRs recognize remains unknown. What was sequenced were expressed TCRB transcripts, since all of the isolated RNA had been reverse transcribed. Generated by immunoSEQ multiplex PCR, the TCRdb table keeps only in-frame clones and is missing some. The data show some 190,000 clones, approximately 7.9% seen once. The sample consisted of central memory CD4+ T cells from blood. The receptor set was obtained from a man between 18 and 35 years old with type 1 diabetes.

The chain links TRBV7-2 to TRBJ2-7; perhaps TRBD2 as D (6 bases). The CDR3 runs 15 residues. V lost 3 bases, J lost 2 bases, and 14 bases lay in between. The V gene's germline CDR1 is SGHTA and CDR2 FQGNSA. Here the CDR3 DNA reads TGTGCCAGCAGCTTCGGCGGGGCCCTTCCCTACGAGCAGTACTTC. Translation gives CASSFGGALPYEQYF.

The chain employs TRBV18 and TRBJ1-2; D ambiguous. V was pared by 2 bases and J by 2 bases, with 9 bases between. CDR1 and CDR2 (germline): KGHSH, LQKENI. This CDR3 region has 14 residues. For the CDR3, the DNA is TGTGCCAGCTCACCATATCAGAACAACTATGGCTACACCTTC. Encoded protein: CASSPYQNNYGYTF. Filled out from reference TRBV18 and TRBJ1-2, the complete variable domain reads NAGVMQNPRHLVRRRGQEARLRCSPMKGHSHVYWYRQLPEEGLKFMVYLQKENIIDESGMPKERFSAEFPKEGPSILRIQQVVRGDSAAYFCASSPYQNNYGYTFGSGTRLTVV.

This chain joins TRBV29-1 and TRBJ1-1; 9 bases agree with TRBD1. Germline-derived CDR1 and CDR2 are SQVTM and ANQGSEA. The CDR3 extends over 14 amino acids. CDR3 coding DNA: TGCAGGACACAGACCGGGACAGGGAGGACTGAAGCTTTCTTT. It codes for CRTQTGTGRTEAFF.

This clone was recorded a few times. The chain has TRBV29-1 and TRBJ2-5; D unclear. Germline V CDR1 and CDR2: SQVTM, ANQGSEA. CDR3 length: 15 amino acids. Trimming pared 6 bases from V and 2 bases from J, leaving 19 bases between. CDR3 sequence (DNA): TGCAGCGTCGCCAAACGCAGAGCGAAACAAGAGACCCAGTACTTC. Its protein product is CSVAKRRAKQETQYF. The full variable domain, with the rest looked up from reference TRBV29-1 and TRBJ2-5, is SAVISQKPSRDICQRGTSLTIQCQVDSQVTMMFWYRQQPGQSLTLIATANQGSEATYESGFVIDKFPISRPNLTFSTLTVSNMSPEDSSIYLCSVAKRRAKQETQYFGPGTRLLVL.

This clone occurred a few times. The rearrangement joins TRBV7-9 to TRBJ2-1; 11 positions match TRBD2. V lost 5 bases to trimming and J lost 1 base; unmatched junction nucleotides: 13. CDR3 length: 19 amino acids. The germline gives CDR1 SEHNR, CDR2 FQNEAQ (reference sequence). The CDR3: CASSHPTSGAGISYNEQFF. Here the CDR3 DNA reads TGTGCCAGCAGCCACCCGACTAGCGGGGCGGGGATTTCCTACAATGAGCAGTTCTTC. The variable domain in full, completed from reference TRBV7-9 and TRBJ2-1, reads DTGVSQNPRHKITKRGQNVTFRCDPISEHNRLYWYRQTLGQGPEFLTYFQNEAQLEKSRLLSDRFSAERPKGSFSTLEIQRTEQGDSAMYLCASSHPTSGAGISYNEQFFGPGTRLTVL.

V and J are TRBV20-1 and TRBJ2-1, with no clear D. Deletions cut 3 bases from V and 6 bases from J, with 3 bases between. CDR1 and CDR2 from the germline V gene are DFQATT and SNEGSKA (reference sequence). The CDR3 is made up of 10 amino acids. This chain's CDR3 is CSASRNEQFF. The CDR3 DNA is TGCAGTGCTAGCCGCAATGAGCAGTTCTTC.

The CDR3 protein is CASSLPGQGGEQYF. The CDR3 DNA reads as TGTGCCAGCTCACTCCCGGGACAGGGGGGCGAGCAGTACTTC. The V gene is TRBV18, the J gene TRBJ2-7; 11 bases map to TRBD1. The CDR3 loop spans 14 amino acids. Germline lookup yields CDR1 KGHSH and CDR2 LQKENI. J gave up 6 bases and V 4 bases, and 5 bases lay outside the gene matches.